This entry concerns a single TCR beta chain. CDR3 length equals 15 residues. V lost 2 bases and J lost 2, with 13 bases in between. This specimen belongs to a study of CD8 T cells in Susac syndrome. Study information: Treatment at blood withdrawal was none, corticosteroids, or intravenous immunoglobulin alone in Susac syndrome patients.

Reverse transcription used roughly 0.5 to 1 ug RNA and random hexamers. TCRdb redid the calling of the immunoSEQ multiplex PCR reads with MiXCR, one entry per CDR3 protein. Counted here are 75,000 to 80,000 distinct CDR3 sequences, approximately 95% occurring once; the ten biggest clones make up about 0.52%. The clonotype was recovered from a human donor with Susac syndrome. V usage is TRBV12-3 or TRBV12-4 and J usage is TRBJ2-7; D might be TRBD2 (7 bases). The specimen was CD8+ T cells from PBMCs. The CDR3 bases are TGTGCCAGCAGTTTAAACTCGCGGGGGCCCTACGAGCAGTACTTC. This sequence encodes CASSLNSRGPYEQYF.